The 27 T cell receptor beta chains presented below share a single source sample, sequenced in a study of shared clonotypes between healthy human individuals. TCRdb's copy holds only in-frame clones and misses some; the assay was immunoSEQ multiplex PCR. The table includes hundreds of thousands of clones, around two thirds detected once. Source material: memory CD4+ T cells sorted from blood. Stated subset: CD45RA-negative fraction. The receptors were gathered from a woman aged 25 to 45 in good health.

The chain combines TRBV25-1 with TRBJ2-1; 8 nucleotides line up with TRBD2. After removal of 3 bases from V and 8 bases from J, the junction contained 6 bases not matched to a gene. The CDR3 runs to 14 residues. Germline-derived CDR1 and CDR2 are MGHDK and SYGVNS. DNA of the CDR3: TGTGCCAGCAGTGACCCGACTAGCGTAGATGAGCAGTTCTTC. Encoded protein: CASSDPTSVDEQFF.

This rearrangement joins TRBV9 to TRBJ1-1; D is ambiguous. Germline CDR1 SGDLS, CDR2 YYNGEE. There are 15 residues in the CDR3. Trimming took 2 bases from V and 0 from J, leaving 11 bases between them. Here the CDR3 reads CASSVLENMNTEAFF. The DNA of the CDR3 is TGTGCCAGCAGCGTTCTGGAGAACATGAACACTGAAGCTTTCTTT.

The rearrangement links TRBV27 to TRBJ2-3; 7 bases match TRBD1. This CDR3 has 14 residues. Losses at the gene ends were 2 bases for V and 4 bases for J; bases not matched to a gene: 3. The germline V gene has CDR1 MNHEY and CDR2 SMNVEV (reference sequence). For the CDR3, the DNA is TGTGCCAGCAGTTTAGGGCAGGGGGCAGATACGCAGTATTTT. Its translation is CASSLGQGADTQYF.

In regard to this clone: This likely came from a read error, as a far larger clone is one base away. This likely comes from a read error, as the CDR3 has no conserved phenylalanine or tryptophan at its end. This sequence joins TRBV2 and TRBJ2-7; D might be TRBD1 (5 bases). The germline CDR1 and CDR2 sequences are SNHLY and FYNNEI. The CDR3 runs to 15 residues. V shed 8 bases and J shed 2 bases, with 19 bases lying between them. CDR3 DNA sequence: TGTGCCAGCCCAAAGACCAGGGATGTCACCTACGAGCAGTACTCC. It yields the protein CASPKTRDVTYEQYS.

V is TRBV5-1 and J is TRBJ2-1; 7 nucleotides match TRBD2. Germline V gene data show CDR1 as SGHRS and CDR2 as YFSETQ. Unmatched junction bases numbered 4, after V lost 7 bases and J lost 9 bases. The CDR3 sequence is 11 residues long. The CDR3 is CASGSGAEQFF. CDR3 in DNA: TGCGCCAGCGGCAGCGGGGCTGAGCAGTTCTTC.

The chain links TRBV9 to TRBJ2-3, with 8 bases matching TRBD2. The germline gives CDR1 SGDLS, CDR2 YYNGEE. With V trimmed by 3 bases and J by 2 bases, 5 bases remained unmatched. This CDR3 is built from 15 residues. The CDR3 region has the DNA TGTGCCAGCAGCGCTAGCGGGTCGTCCACAGATACGCAGTATTTT. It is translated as CASSASGSSTDTQYF. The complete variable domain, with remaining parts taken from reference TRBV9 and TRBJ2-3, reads DSGVTQTPKHLITATGQRVTLRCSPRSGDLSVYWYQQSLDQGLQFLIQYYNGEERAKGNILERFSAQQFPDLHSELNLSSLELGDSALYFCASSASGSSTDTQYFGPGTRLTVL.

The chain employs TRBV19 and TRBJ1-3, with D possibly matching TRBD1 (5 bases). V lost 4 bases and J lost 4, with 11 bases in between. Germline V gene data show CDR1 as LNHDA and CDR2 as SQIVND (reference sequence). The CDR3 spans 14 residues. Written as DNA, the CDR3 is TGTGCCAGTAGTAACCTGACAGCCGGAAACACCATATATTTT. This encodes CASSNLTAGNTIYF.

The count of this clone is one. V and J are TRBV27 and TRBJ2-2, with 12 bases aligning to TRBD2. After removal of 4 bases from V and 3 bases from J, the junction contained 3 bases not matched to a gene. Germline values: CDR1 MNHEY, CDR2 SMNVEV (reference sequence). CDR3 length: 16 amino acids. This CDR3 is CASSSLAGGDTGELFF. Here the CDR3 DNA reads TGTGCCAGCAGTTCCCTAGCGGGAGGGGACACCGGGGAGCTGTTTTTT.

CDR3: CASSLESSEQYF. CDR3 in DNA: TGTGCCAGCAGCTTAGAGTCTAGCGAGCAGTACTTC. The chain is built from TRBV11-2 and TRBJ2-7, with unresolved D. Trimming stripped 0 bases from V and 6 bases from J, with 6 bases between. The CDR3 contains 12 residues. CDR1 and CDR2 from the germline V gene are SGHAT and FQNNGV.

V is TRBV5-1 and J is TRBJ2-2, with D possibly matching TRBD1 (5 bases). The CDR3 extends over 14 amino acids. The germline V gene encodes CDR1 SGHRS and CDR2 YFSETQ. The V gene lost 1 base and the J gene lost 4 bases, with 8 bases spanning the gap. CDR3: CASSLQGSTGELFF. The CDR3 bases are TGCGCCAGCAGCTTGCAGGGAAGCACCGGGGAGCTGTTTTTT. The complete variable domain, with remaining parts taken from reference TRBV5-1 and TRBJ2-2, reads KAGVTQTPRYLIKTRGQQVTLSCSPISGHRSVSWYQQTPGQGLQFLFEYFSETQRNKGNFPGRFSGRQFSNSRSEMNVSTLELGDSALYLCASSLQGSTGELFFGEGSRLTVL.

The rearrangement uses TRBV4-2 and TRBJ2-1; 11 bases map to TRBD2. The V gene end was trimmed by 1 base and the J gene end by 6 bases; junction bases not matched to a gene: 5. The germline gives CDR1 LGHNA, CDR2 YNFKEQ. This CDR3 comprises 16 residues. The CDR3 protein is CASSQVTSGRANEQFF. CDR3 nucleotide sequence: TGTGCCAGCAGCCAAGTTACTAGCGGGAGAGCCAATGAGCAGTTCTTC.

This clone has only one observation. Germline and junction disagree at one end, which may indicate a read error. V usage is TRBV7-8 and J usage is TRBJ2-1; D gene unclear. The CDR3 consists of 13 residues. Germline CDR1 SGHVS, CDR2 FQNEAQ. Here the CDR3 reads CASGLDSYNEQFF. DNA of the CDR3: TGTGCCAGCGGCTTAGACTCCTACAATGAGCAGTTCTTC.

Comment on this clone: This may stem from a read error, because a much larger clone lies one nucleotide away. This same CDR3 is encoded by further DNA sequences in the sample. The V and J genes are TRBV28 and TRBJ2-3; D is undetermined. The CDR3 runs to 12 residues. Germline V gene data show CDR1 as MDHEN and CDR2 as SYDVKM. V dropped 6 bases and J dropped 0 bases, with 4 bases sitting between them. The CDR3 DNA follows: TGTGCCAGCAGAACTAGCACAGATACGCAGTATTTT. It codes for CASRTSTDTQYF.

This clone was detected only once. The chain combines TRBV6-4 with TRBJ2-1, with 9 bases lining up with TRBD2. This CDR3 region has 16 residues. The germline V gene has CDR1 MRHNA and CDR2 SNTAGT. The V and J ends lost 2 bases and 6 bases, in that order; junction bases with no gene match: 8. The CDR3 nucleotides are TGTGCCAGCAGTGACGACCCGGGACTAGCAGGCAATGAGCAGTTCTTC. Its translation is CASSDDPGLAGNEQFF.

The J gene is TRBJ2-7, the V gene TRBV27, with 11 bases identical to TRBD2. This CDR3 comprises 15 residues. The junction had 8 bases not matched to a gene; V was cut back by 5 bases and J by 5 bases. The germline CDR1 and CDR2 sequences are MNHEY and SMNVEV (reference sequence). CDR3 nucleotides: TGTGCCAGCAGTCAATTACTAGCGGGAGACAACGAGCAGTACTTC. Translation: CASSQLLAGDNEQYF.

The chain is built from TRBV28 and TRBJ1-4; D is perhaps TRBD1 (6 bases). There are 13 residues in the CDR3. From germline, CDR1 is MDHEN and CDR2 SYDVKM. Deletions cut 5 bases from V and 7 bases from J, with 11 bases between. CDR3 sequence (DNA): TGTGCCAGCAGTGTGCAGGGGCGTGAAAAACTGTTTTTT. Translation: CASSVQGREKLFF.

The CDR3 here is CSVMTGGNQPQHF. The CDR3 DNA reads TGCAGCGTCATGACAGGGGGCAATCAGCCCCAGCATTTT. The chain recombines TRBV29-1 with TRBJ1-5; TRBD1 matches at 8 bases. Per germline, CDR1 SQVTM and CDR2 ANQGSEA. The CDR3 totals 13 residues. Trimming at V came to 6 bases and at J to 2 bases, leaving 3 bases not matched to a gene.

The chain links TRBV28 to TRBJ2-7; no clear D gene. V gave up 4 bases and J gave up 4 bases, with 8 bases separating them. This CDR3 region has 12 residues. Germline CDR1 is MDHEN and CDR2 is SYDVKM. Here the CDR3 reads CASSSLGYEQYF. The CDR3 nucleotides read TGTGCCAGCAGTTCCCTGGGATACGAGCAGTACTTC.

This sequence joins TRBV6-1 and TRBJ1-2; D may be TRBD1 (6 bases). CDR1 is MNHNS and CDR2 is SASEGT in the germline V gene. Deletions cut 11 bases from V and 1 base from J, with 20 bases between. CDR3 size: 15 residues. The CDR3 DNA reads TGTGCCGCGGGGCATGGACAGAGCGTTAACTATGGCTACACCTTC. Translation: CAAGHGQSVNYGYTF.

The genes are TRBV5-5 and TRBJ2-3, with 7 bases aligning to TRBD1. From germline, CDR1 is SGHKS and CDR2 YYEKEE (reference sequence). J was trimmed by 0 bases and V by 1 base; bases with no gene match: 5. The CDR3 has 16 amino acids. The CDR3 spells CASSLTGATSTDTQYF. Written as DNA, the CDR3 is TGTGCCAGCAGCTTGACAGGGGCCACTAGCACAGATACGCAGTATTTT.

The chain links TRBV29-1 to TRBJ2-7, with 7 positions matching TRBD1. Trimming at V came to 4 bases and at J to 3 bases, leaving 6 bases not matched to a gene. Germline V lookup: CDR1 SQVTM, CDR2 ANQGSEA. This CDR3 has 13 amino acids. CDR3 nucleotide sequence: TGCAGCGTTGGAGTTGGGACAGACTACGAGCAGTACTTC. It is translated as CSVGVGTDYEQYF.

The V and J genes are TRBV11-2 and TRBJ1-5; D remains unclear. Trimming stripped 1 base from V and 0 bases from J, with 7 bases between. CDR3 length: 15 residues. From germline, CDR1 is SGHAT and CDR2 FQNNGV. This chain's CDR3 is CASSLGTNSNQPQHF. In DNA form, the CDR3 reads TGTGCCAGCAGCTTAGGGACGAATAGCAATCAGCCCCAGCATTTT. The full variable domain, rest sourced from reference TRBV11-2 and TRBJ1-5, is EAGVAQSPRYKIIEKRQSVAFWCNPISGHATLYWYQQILGQGPKLLIQFQNNGVVDDSQLPKDRFSAERLKGVDSTLKIQPAKLEDSAVYLCASSLGTNSNQPQHFGDGTRLSIL.

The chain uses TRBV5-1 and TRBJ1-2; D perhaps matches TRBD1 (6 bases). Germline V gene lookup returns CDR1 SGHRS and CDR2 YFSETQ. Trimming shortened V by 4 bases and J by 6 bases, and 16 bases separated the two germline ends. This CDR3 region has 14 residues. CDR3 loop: CASSVGQRSNGYTF. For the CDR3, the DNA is TGCGCCAGCAGCGTGGGACAACGATCAAATGGCTACACCTTC.

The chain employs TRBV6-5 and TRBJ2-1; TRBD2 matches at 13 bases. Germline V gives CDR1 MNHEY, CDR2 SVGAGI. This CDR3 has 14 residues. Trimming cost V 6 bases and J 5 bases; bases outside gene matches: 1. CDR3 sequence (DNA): TGTGCCAGCAGACTAGCGGGAGGGAACAATGAGCAGTTCTTC. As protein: CASRLAGGNNEQFF.

DNA of the CDR3: TGCAGCGTTGGCCCTAGCGGGAGTAACACAGATACGCAGTATTTT. It yields the protein CSVGPSGSNTDTQYF. The genes are TRBV29-1 and TRBJ2-3, with TRBD2 identical over 10 bases. The CDR3 totals 15 residues. After removal of 4 bases from V and 2 bases from J, the junction contained 6 bases not matched to a gene. Germline V gene lookup returns CDR1 SQVTM and CDR2 ANQGSEA.

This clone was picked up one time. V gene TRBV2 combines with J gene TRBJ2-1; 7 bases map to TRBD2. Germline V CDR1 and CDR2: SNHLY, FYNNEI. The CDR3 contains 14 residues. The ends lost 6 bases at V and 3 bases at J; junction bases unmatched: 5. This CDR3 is CASRPGTNYNEQFF. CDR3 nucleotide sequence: TGTGCCAGCAGGCCCGGGACTAACTACAATGAGCAGTTCTTC. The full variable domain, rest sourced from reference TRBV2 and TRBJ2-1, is EPEVTQTPSHQVTQMGQEVILRCVPISNHLYFYWYRQILGQKVEFLVSFYNNEISEKSEIFDDQFSVERPDGSNFTLKIRSTKLEDSAMYFCASRPGTNYNEQFFGPGTRLTVL.

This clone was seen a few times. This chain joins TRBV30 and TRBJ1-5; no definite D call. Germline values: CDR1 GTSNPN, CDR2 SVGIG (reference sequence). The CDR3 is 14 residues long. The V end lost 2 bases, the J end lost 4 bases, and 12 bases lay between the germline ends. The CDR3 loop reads CAWSSLSNNQPQHF. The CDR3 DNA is TGTGCCTGGAGTTCACTATCAAATAATCAGCCCCAGCATTTT.